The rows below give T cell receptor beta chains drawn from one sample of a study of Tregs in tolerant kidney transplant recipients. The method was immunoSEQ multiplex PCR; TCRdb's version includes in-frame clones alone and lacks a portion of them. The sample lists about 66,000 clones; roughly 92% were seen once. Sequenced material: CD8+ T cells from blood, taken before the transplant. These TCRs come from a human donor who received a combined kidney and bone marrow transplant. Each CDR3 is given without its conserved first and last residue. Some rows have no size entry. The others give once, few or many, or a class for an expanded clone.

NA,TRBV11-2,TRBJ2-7,ASSYGQTYEQY
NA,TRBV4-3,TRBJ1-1,ASSQDAGDTEAF
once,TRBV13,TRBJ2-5,ASSPRTSGIETQY
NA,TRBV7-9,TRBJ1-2,ASSPGGTRGYT
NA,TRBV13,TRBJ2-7,ASSSGQYEQY
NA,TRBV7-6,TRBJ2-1,ASSLIPASGRSYNEQF
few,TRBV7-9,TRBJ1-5,ASSQGVNQPQH
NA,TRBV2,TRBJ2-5,ASSEGGEQETQY
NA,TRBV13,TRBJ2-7,ASSLWGSGSSYEQY
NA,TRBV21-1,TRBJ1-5,ASSKGDHDGTDNQPQH
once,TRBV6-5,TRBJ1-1,ASSAGGTEAF
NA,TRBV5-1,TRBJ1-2,ASSLEGGPYGYT
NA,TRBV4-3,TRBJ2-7,ASSQGQSSSYEQY
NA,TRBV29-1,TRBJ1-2,SVEGVGQGASFDYGYT
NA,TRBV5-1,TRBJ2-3,ASSGSGGSTDTQY
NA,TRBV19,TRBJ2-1,ASSTHHRGWANEQF
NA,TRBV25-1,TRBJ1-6,ASRRRGLPYSPLH
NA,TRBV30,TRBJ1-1,AWSQGMNTEAF
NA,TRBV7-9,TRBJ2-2,ATETSGRVGELF
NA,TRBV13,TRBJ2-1,ASRMSTSGRRNEQF
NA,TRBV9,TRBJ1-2,ASSLGTDLRPNYGYT
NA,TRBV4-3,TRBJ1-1,ASSQGDSNTEAF
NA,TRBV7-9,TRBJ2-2,ASSLGATGELF
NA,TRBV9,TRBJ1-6,ASSVTGGDSPLH
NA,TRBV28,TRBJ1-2,ASRDFLVGYT
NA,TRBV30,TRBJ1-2,AWRLPGNGYT
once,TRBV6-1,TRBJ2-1,ASSELRGGLTNEQF
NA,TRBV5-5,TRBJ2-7,ASSLGGRRDYEQY
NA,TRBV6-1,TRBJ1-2,ASSEMRGYT
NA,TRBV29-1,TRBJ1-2,SVEDRGGNHYGYT
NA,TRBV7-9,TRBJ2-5,ASSLGTDSQETQY
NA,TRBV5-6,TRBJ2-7,ASDSGTGPYEQY
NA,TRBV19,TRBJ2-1,ASTSGTGGYNEQF
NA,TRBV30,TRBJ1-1,AWRGLGGADTEAF
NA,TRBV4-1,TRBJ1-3,ASSLYSTRAGNTIY
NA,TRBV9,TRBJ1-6,ASSVGSSSSYNSPLH
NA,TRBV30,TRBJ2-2,AWSWAGNTGELF
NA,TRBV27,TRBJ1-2,ASSLSWQRYYGYT
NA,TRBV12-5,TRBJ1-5,ASGFPGNQPQH
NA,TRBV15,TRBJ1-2,ATSGRLGANYGYT